The next 25 T cell receptor beta chains were all read from a single sample in a study of T-cell memory formation after mild COVID-19. One entry per CDR3 protein, called by TCRdb with MiXCR from the 5' RACE reads. The repertoire includes about 470,000 distinct CDR3 sequences, 25% of them detected once, and roughly an eighth sits in the top ten. Input material: PBMCs or a T cell subset sorted from them (not recorded which). The receptor source for this set is an adult woman who had mild COVID-19 (a few samples of this study predate the infection). Cell type and time point are not known.

This CDR3 reads CASSSRIPYEQYF. The CDR3 DNA is TGTGCCAGCAGCTCAAGGATTCCGTACGAGCAGTACTTC. This chain links TRBV7-8 with TRBJ2-7; D remains unclear. The germline V gene has CDR1 SGHVS and CDR2 FQNEAQ. Trimming left V 4 bases short and J 4 bases short, with 11 bases between. CDR3 length equals 13 residues.

This clonotype occurred a few times. This chain joins TRBV7-9 and TRBJ2-1; the match to TRBD2 covers 10 bases. Germline-derived CDR1 and CDR2 are SEHNR and FQNEAQ (reference sequence). V dropped 1 base and J dropped 10; count of bases not matched to a gene: 4. This CDR3 is built from 14 residues. The CDR3 region has the DNA TGTGCCAGCAGCTTAGAGCGGGGGGGCCACGAGCAGTTCTTC. This codes for CASSLERGGHEQFF. The whole variable domain, remainder taken from reference TRBV7-9 and TRBJ2-1, is DTGVSQNPRHKITKRGQNVTFRCDPISEHNRLYWYRQTLGQGPEFLTYFQNEAQLEKSRLLSDRFSAERPKGSFSTLEIQRTEQGDSAMYLCASSLERGGHEQFFGPGTRLTVL.

The chain recombines TRBV3-1 with TRBJ1-5, with D possibly matching TRBD1 (5 bases). Trimming stripped 2 bases from V and 7 bases from J, with 9 bases between. Germline V CDR1 and CDR2: LGHDT, YNNKEL (reference sequence). The CDR3 is 13 residues long. The chain's CDR3 is CASSQQGGQPQHF. The CDR3 DNA reads as TGTGCCAGCAGCCAACAGGGCGGGCAGCCCCAGCATTTT.

This clonotype was found a few times. The rearrangement joins TRBV7-2 to TRBJ1-1; 8 nucleotides agree with TRBD1. CDR1 is SGHTA, CDR2 FQGNSA, per germline. There are 16 residues in the CDR3. Losses at the gene ends were 7 bases for V and 1 base for J; bases not matched to a gene: 11. This CDR3 is CASTSQGAIRNTEAFF. CDR3 bases: TGTGCCAGCACCTCGCAGGGGGCCATAAGGAACACTGAAGCTTTCTTT.

The CDR3 DNA reads as TGCGCCAGCAGCCAAGGATCGGGTACGCAGTATTTT. Protein product: CASSQGSGTQYF. V and J are TRBV4-3 and TRBJ2-3; D call uncertain. Germline-derived CDR1 and CDR2 are LGHNA and YSLEER. The CDR3 loop spans 12 amino acids. Trimming cost V 1 base and J 8 bases, with 7 bases left between them.

This rearrangement joins TRBV30 to TRBJ1-6, with 11 bases fitting TRBD1. The germline gives CDR1 GTSNPN, CDR2 SVGIG (reference sequence). V trimming: 6 bases; J trimming: 0 bases; junction bases outside the gene matches: 10. There are 18 residues in the CDR3. CDR3 sequence (DNA): TGTGCCTGCACGAACGGACAGGGGGCGAGCTCCTATAATTCACCCCTCCACTTT. As protein: CACTNGQGASSYNSPLHF.

V gene TRBV7-3 combines with J gene TRBJ2-1; D is perhaps TRBD2 (5 bases). CDR3 size: 13 residues. Germline-derived CDR1 and CDR2 are SGHTA and FQGTGA. Trimming stripped 5 bases from V and 5 bases from J, with 10 bases between. CDR3 DNA: TGTGCCAGCAGCGAAGGACTTCACAATGAGCAGTTCTTC. As protein: CASSEGLHNEQFF.

V gene TRBV7-9 combines with J gene TRBJ1-1; D might be TRBD1 (5 bases). V lost 1 base to trimming and J lost 3 bases, with 15 bases between them. This CDR3 is 16 amino acids long. Germline lookup yields CDR1 SEHNR and CDR2 FQNEAQ (reference sequence). The CDR3 nucleotides read TGTGCCAGCAGCTTAGGTCATCAGGGAATCTACACTGAAGCTTTCTTT. Encoded protein: CASSLGHQGIYTEAFF.

The chain couples TRBV7-6 to TRBJ2-7; D remains ambiguous. The germline gives CDR1 SGHVS, CDR2 FNYEAQ. This CDR3 region has 12 residues. V lost 3 bases, J lost 6 bases, and 9 bases lay in between. CDR3 coding DNA: TGTGCCAGCAGCTTTTCAGCTGGCGAGCAGTACTTC. Protein sequence: CASSFSAGEQYF.

This clonotype appeared a few times. The CDR3 reads CASSLALLRVVNYGYTF. Written as DNA, the CDR3 is TGTGCCAGCAGCTTAGCTTTATTGCGGGTAGTTAACTATGGCTACACCTTC. The rearrangement joins TRBV7-2 to TRBJ1-2; D call uncertain. CDR3 length: 17 amino acids. V gave up 0 bases and J gave up 1 base, with 15 bases separating them. The germline gives CDR1 SGHTA, CDR2 FQGNSA.

In this sample, this clonotype turned up a few times. The chain uses TRBV7-9 and TRBJ2-3; 8 bases are shared with TRBD2. The CDR3 sequence is 17 residues long. Per germline, CDR1 SEHNR and CDR2 FQNEAQ (reference sequence). The trim removed 2 bases at V and 4 bases at J, leaving 11 bases unmatched. The CDR3 here is CASSLSSGSLRADTQYF. The DNA for the CDR3 is TGTGCCAGCAGCTTATCTAGCGGGTCCCTTCGGGCAGATACGCAGTATTTT.

This chain uses TRBV30 with TRBJ1-1; perhaps TRBD1 as D (6 bases). Germline values: CDR1 GTSNPN, CDR2 SVGIG (reference sequence). The CDR3 sequence is 14 residues long. Trimming removed 5 bases at V and 6 bases at J, with 19 bases between. CDR3 in amino acids: CAWVHFTGTPEAFF. CDR3 coding DNA: TGTGCCTGGGTCCACTTCACAGGGACTCCTGAAGCTTTCTTT.

The CDR3 region is CASSATTRGLETQYF. The CDR3 DNA reads TGCGCCAGCAGCGCAACCACCCGGGGGCTGGAGACCCAGTACTTC. This chain uses TRBV5-1 with TRBJ2-5, with D perhaps matching TRBD1 or TRBD2 (6 bases each). Trimming left V 4 bases short and J 5 bases short, with 18 bases between. Germline assignment: CDR1 SGHRS and CDR2 YFSETQ. This CDR3 has 15 residues.

This clonotype was observed a few times. J is TRBJ1-3 and V is TRBV7-8, with a tentative D call TRBD1 (6 bases). Between the trimmed V and J ends, which lost 1 base and 0 bases, there was a span of 10 bases. The CDR3 consists of 16 residues. CDR1 is SGHVS, CDR2 FQNEAQ, per germline. The CDR3 region has the DNA TGTGCCAGCAGCTTAGAAGGGGGGCCCTCTGGAAACACCATATATTTT. Protein sequence: CASSLEGGPSGNTIYF.

This sequence joins TRBV5-5 and TRBJ2-1; tentative D call: TRBD1 (6 bases). The CDR3 is made up of 16 amino acids. V lost 4 bases and J 0 bases, leaving 14 bases between the germline ends. Germline V gene sequence: CDR1 SGHKS, CDR2 YYEKEE (reference sequence). CDR3 sequence (DNA): TGTGCCAGCAGCCAACTACACAGGGTCTCCTACAATGAGCAGTTCTTC. Translation gives CASSQLHRVSYNEQFF.

The gene calls are TRBV20-1 and TRBJ1-5; D remains unclear. The CDR3 sequence is 15 residues long. Deletions cut 5 bases from V and 2 bases from J, with 16 bases between. Germline values: CDR1 DFQATT, CDR2 SNEGSKA (reference sequence). CDR3 sequence (DNA): TGCAGTGCTCCTGCCTCTCATGAGGGCAATCAGCCCCAGCATTTT. Translated: CSAPASHEGNQPQHF.

This chain's CDR3 is CASSVGGGVASTDTQYF. As DNA, the CDR3 is TGTGCCAGCAGCGTAGGAGGGGGCGTTGCTAGCACAGATACGCAGTATTTT. This chain connects TRBV9 to TRBJ2-3; 7 nucleotides line up with TRBD1. CDR1 and CDR2 from the germline V gene are SGDLS and YYNGEE. Germline trimming cut 0 bases from V and 0 bases from J; bases unmatched to any gene: 7. The CDR3 length is 17 residues.

The rearrangement joins TRBV5-1 to TRBJ2-7, with 9 bases aligning to TRBD1. Unmatched junction bases numbered 7, after V lost 0 bases and J lost 3 bases. The CDR3 is 16 residues long. Germline-derived CDR1 and CDR2 are SGHRS and YFSETQ. CDR3 DNA: TGCGCCAGCAGCTTGGCCGGGTCGGGACAGGGCTACGAGCAGTACTTC. Protein: CASSLAGSGQGYEQYF. The full variable domain, its missing parts supplied by reference TRBV5-1 and TRBJ2-7, is KAGVTQTPRYLIKTRGQQVTLSCSPISGHRSVSWYQQTPGQGLQFLFEYFSETQRNKGNFPGRFSGRQFSNSRSEMNVSTLELGDSALYLCASSLAGSGQGYEQYFGPGTRLTVT.

J is TRBJ2-1 and V is TRBV5-1; 8 bases map to TRBD1. The V gene's germline CDR1 is SGHRS and CDR2 YFSETQ. This CDR3 is built from 14 residues. The J segment lost 4 bases and the V segment lost 5 bases, leaving 5 bases of the junction unmatched. DNA of the CDR3: TGCGCCAGCAGGGCACAGGGGGATTACAATGAGCAGTTCTTC. As protein: CASRAQGDYNEQFF.

This clonotype was counted a few times. This rearrangement joins TRBV7-8 to TRBJ1-3; D is unclear. This CDR3 has 15 residues. CDR1 is SGHVS and CDR2 is FQNEAQ in the germline V gene. The V and J ends lost 5 bases and 1 base respectively, with 12 bases between them. This CDR3 reads CASSPGPWSGNTIYF. The CDR3 region has the DNA TGTGCCAGCAGCCCGGGCCCATGGTCTGGAAACACCATATATTTT. Looking up the rest from reference TRBV7-8 and TRBJ1-3 gives the full variable domain: GAGVSQSPRYKVAKRGQDVALRCDPISGHVSLFWYQQALGQGPEFLTYFQNEAQLDKSGLPSDRFFAERPEGSVSTLKIQRTQQEDSAVYLCASSPGPWSGNTIYFGEGSWLTVV.

This clonotype was counted a few times. The rearrangement uses TRBV5-1 and TRBJ1-2; the D gene is possibly TRBD1 (5 bases). Trimming left V 4 bases short and J 8 bases short, with 18 bases between. Germline CDR1 reads SGHRS; CDR2 reads YFSETQ. CDR3 length: 14 amino acids. The CDR3 sequence: CASSLEQKTAGYTF. The CDR3 DNA reads as TGCGCCAGCAGCCTCGAACAGAAGACAGCGGGCTACACCTTC.

This clonotype was observed a handful of times. The CDR3 nucleotides are TGTGCCAGCAGCTTGGTAGGCCCAAAATCCTACAATGAGCAGTTCTTC. Protein sequence: CASSLVGPKSYNEQFF. The chain has TRBV5-6 and TRBJ2-1; D not certain. The CDR3 loop spans 16 amino acids. The germline V gene has CDR1 SGHDT and CDR2 YYEEEE. V lost 0 bases to trimming and J lost 1 base, with 11 bases between them.

The table lists this clonotype with a few counts. This chain links TRBV7-9 with TRBJ2-1, with TRBD2 identical over 13 bases. V trimming: 6 bases; J trimming: 4 bases; junction bases outside the gene matches: 3. Germline CDR1 and CDR2: SEHNR and FQNEAQ (reference sequence). CDR3 length: 15 residues. CDR3 DNA: TGTGCCAGCAGTGGGACTAGCGGGGATTACAATGAGCAGTTCTTC. Translated: CASSGTSGDYNEQFF.

The V and J genes are TRBV7-2 and TRBJ2-1; perhaps D is TRBD1 or TRBD2 (5 bases each). The germline V and J ends were trimmed by 5 bases and 12 bases, with 14 bases remaining between them. Germline V gives CDR1 SGHTA, CDR2 FQGNSA. This CDR3 contains 12 residues. DNA for the CDR3: TGTGCCAGCAGCCGACGGGCCGGGACGCAGTTCTTC. This sequence encodes CASSRRAGTQFF. Looking up the rest from reference TRBV7-2 and TRBJ2-1 gives the full variable domain: GAGVSQSPSNKVTEKGKDVELRCDPISGHTALYWYRQSLGQGLEFLIYFQGNSAPDKSGLPSDRFSAERTGGSVSTLTIQRTQQEDSAVYLCASSRRAGTQFFGPGTRLTVL.

The chain has TRBV5-1 and TRBJ1-1; D ambiguous. Germline CDR1 reads SGHRS; CDR2 reads YFSETQ. The CDR3 totals 15 residues. Trimming took off 4 bases at V and 0 bases at J, with 13 bases between the two ends. The CDR3 DNA reads as TGCGCCAGCAGCGAAGGGTCGGCTATGAACACTGAAGCTTTCTTT. This codes for CASSEGSAMNTEAFF.